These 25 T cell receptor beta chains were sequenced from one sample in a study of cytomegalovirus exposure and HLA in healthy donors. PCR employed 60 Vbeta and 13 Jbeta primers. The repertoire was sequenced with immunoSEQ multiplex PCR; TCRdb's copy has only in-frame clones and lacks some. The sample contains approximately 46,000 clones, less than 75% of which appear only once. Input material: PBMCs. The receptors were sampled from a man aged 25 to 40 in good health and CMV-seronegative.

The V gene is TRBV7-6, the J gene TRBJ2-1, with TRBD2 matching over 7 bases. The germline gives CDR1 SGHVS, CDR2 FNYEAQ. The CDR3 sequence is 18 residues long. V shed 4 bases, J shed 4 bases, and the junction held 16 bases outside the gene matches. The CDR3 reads CASSSNPTQRGSYNEQFF. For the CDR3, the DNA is TGTGCCAGCAGCTCCAACCCGACACAGCGGGGTTCTTACAATGAGCAGTTCTTC. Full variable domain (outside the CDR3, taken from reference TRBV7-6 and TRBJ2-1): GAGVSQSPRYKVTKRGQDVALRCDPISGHVSLYWYRQALGQGPEFLTYFNYEAQQDKSGLPNDRFSAERPEGSISTLTIQRTEQRDSAMYRCASSSNPTQRGSYNEQFFGPGTRLTVL.

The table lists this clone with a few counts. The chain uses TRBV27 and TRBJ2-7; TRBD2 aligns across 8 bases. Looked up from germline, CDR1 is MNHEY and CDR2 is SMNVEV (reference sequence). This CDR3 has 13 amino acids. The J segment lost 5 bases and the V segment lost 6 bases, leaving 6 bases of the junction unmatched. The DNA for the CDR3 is TGTGCCAGCAGCGTTAGCGGGATGGACGAGCAGTACTTC. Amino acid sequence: CASSVSGMDEQYF.

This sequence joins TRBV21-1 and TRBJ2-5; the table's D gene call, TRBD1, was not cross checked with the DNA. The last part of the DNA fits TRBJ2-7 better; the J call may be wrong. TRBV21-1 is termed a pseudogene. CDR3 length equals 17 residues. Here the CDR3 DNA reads TGTGCCAGCAGCAGGGCCCAGGGGACAGGTAAACCCTACGAGCAGTACTTC. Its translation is CASSRAQGTGKPYEQYF.

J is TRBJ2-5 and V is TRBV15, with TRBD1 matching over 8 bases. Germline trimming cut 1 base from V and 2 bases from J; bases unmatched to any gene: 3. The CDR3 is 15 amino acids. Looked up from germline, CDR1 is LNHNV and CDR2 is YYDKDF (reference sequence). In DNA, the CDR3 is TGTGCCACCAGCAGAGCCACAGGGGGTCAAGAGACCCAGTACTTC. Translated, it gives CATSRATGGQETQYF. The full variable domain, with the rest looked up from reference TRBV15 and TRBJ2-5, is DAMVIQNPRYQVTQFGKPVTLSCSQTLNHNVMYWYQQKSSQAPKLLFHYYDKDFNNEADTPDNFQSRRPNTSFCFLDIRSPGLGDTAMYLCATSRATGGQETQYFGPGTRLLVL.

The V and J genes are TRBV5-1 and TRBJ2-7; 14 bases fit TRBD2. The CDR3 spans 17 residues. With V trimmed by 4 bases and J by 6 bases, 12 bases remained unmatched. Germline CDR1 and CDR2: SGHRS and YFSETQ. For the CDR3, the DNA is TGCGCCAGCAGCCCGGGACTAGCGGGAGCCCAGGATTCCGAGCAGTACTTC. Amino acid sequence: CASSPGLAGAQDSEQYF.

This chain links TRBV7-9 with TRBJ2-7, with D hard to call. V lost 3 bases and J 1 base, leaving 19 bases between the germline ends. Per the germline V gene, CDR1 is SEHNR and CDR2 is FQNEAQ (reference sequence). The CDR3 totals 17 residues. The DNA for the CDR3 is TGTGCCAGCAGCTTTAATCCGTCCGGAGACGGTTCCTACGAGCAGTACTTC. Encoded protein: CASSFNPSGDGSYEQYF.

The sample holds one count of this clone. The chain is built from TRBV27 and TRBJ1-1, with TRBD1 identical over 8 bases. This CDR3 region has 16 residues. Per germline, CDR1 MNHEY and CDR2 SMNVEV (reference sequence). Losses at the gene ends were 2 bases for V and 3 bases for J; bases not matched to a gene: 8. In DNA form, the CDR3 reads TGTGCCAGCAGTTTACTCAGGGGGGACAGGCACACTGAAGCTTTCTTT. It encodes CASSLLRGDRHTEAFF.

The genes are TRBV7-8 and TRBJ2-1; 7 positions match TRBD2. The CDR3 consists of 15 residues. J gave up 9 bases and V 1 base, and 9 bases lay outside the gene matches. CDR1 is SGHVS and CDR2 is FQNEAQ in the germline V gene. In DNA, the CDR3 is TGTGCCAGCAGCTTAGATGGGACTAAAGCCGGTGAGCAGTTCTTC. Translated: CASSLDGTKAGEQFF. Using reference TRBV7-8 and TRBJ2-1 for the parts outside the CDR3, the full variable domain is GAGVSQSPRYKVAKRGQDVALRCDPISGHVSLFWYQQALGQGPEFLTYFQNEAQLDKSGLPSDRFFAERPEGSVSTLKIQRTQQEDSAVYLCASSLDGTKAGEQFFGPGTRLTVL.

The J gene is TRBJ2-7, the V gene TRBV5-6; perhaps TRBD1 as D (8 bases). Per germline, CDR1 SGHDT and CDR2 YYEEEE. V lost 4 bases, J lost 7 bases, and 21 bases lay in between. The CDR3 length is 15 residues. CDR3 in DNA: TGTGCCAGCAGCCGGACAGGGAGGGTGCTTTGGGAGCAGTACTTC. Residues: CASSRTGRVLWEQYF.

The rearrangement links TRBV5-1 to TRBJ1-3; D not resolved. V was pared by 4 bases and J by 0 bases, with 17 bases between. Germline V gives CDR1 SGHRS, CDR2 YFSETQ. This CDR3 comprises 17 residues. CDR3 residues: CASSRIGPIISGNTIYF. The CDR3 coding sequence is TGCGCCAGCAGCCGAATCGGTCCGATTATCTCTGGAAACACCATATATTTT.

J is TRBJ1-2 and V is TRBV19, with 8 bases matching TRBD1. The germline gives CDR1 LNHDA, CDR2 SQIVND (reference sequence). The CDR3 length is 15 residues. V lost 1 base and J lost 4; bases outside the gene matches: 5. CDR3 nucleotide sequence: TGTGCCAGTAGTATAGCGACAGGGGACCTCTATGGCTACACCTTC. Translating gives CASSIATGDLYGYTF.

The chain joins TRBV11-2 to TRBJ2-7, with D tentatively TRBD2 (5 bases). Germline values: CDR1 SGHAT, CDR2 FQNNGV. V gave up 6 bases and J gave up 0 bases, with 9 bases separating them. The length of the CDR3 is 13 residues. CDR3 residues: CASSTGISYEQYF. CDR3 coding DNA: TGTGCCAGCAGTACCGGGATCTCCTACGAGCAGTACTTC.

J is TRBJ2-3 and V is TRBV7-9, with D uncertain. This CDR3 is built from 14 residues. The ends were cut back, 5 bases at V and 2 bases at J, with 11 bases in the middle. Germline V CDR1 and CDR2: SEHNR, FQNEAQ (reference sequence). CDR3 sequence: CASSISRDTDTQYF. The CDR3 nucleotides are TGTGCCAGCAGCATTAGTCGTGACACAGATACGCAGTATTTT.

The CDR3 region is CASSARQTDYGYTF. The CDR3 DNA sequence: TGTGCCAGTAGTGCCCGACAGACGGACTATGGCTACACCTTC. V and J are TRBV19 and TRBJ1-2; D might be TRBD1 (5 bases). The germline V gene encodes CDR1 LNHDA and CDR2 SQIVND (reference sequence). Deletions cut 5 bases from V and 3 bases from J, with 13 bases between. The CDR3 contains 14 residues.

CDR3 coding DNA: TGTGCCAGCATGTTAGCTAATATGAACACTGAAGCTTTCTTT. Its protein product is CASMLANMNTEAFF. The rearrangement uses TRBV6-1 and TRBJ1-1; D is unresolved. CDR1 is MNHNS and CDR2 is SASEGT in the germline V gene. Between the trimmed V and J ends, which lost 7 bases and 0 bases, there was a span of 12 bases. The CDR3 runs 14 residues.

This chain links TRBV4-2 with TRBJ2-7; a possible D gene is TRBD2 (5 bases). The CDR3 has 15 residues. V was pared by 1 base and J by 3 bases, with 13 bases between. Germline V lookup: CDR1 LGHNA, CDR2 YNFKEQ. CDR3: CASSQGGAANYEQYF. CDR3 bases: TGTGCCAGCAGCCAAGGGGGAGCTGCGAACTACGAGCAGTACTTC.

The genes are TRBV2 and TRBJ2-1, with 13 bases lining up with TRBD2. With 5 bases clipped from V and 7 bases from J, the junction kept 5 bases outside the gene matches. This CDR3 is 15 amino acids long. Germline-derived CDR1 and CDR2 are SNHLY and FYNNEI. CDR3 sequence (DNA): TGTGCCAGCAGTCCCCGGACTAGCGGGAGAAATGAGCAGTTCTTC. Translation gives CASSPRTSGRNEQFF.

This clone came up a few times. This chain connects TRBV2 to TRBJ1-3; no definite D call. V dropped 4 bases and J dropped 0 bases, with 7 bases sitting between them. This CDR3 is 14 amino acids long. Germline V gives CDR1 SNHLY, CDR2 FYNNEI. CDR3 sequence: CASSVGGSGNTIYF. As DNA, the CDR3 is TGTGCCAGCAGTGTTGGAGGCTCTGGAAACACCATATATTTT. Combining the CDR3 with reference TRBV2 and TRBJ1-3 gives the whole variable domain EPEVTQTPSHQVTQMGQEVILRCVPISNHLYFYWYRQILGQKVEFLVSFYNNEISEKSEIFDDQFSVERPDGSNFTLKIRSTKLEDSAMYFCASSVGGSGNTIYFGEGSWLTVV.

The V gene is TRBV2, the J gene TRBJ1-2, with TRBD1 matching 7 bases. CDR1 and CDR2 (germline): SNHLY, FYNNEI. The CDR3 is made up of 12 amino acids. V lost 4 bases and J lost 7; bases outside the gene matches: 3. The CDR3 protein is CASSGDRAGYTF. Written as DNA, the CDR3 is TGTGCCAGCAGTGGCGACAGGGCTGGCTACACCTTC.

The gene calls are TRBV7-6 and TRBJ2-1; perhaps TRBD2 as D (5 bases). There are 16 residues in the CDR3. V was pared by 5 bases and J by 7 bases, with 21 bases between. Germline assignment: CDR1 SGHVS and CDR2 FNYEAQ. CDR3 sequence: CASSPQSAGGSNEQFF. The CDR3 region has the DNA TGTGCCAGCAGCCCCCAATCTGCCGGAGGAAGTAATGAGCAGTTCTTC.

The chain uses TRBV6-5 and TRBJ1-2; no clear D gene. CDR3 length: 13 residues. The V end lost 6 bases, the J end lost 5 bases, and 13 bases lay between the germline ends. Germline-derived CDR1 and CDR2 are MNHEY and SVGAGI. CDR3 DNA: TGTGCCAGCAGCCAAGTGGCAGGTTATGGCTACACCTTC. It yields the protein CASSQVAGYGYTF.

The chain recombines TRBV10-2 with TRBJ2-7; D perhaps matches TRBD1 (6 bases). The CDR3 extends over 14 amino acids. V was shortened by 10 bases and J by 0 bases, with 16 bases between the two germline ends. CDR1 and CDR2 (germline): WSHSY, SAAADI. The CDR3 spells CATRETGSSYEQYF. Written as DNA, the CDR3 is TGCGCCACCAGGGAGACAGGCAGCTCCTACGAGCAGTACTTC.

CDR3 nucleotide sequence: TGTGCCAGCAGTGACCGGGACAGTCATGCTGAAGCTTTCTTT. Translated: CASSDRDSHAEAFF. J is TRBJ1-1 and V is TRBV27, with 7 bases fitting TRBD1. This CDR3 region has 14 residues. V was clipped by 5 bases and J by 6 bases; unmatched bases: 9. Looked up from germline, CDR1 is MNHEY and CDR2 is SMNVEV (reference sequence).

Here the CDR3 reads CASSSGTSGSYEQYF. CDR3 nucleotides: TGTGCCAGCAGCTCCGGGACTAGCGGCTCCTACGAGCAGTACTTC. This chain connects TRBV5-4 to TRBJ2-7; 11 bases match TRBD2. CDR3 length: 15 residues. Germline V lookup: CDR1 SGHNT, CDR2 YYREEE (reference sequence). After removal of 3 bases from V and 0 bases from J, the junction contained 2 bases not matched to a gene.

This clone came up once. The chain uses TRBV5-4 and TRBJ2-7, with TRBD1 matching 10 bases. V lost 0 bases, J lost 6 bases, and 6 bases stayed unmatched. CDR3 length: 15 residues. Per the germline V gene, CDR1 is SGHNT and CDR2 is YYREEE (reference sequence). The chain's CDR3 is CASSLDGTGDPEQYF. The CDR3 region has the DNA TGTGCCAGCAGCTTGGACGGGACAGGGGACCCCGAGCAGTACTTC.